These T cell receptor beta chains were read from a single sample in a study of blood T cell repertoires in COVID-19. Libraries were prepared by immunoSEQ multiplex PCR; TCRdb keeps only in-frame clonotypes and omits some of them. The table lists over 4,500 clones, about nine tenths of them singletons. The source material was peripheral blood. These receptors originate from a human donor in a cohort sampled during active COVID-19. Each CDR3 is given with its conserved first and last residue. D genes are given only for firm matches. The size of a clone is reported for some rows only, either as once, few or many, or as a class for expanded clones.

d_gene | j_gene | v_gene | abundance | CDR3nt | CDR3aa
TRBD1 | TRBJ1-1 | TRBV30 | . | TGTGCCTGGAGTGTAACAGGGGGCGCCCCGAACACTGAAGCTTTCTTT | CAWSVTGGAPNTEAFF
TRBD2 | TRBJ2-3 | TRBV18 | once | TGTGCCAGCTCATCTTTACTAGCGGGAACAGATACGCAGTATTTT | CASSSLLAGTDTQYF
TRBD1 | TRBJ2-7 | TRBV6-6 | . | TGTGCCAGCAGCCGCGCCCCGGACAGGTCCGAGCAGTACTTC | CASSRAPDRSEQYF
. | TRBJ2-7 | TRBV7-9 | . | TGTGCCAGCACCCCTGGCATGGTCCCCTACGAGCAGTACTTC | CASTPGMVPYEQYF
TRBD2 | TRBJ2-1 | TRBV7-3 | . | TGTGCCAGCAGCCCAGCGTCACCCGGGACTAGCGGGAGTAATGAGCAGTTCTTC | CASSPASPGTSGSNEQFF
TRBD1 | TRBJ1-2 | TRBV3-1/TRBV3-2 | . | TGTGCCAGCAGCCAAGCCGGACAGGGGCCCTATGGCTACACCTTC | CASSQAGQGPYGYTF
TRBD1 | TRBJ2-1 | TRBV7-9 | . | TGTGCCATCAACCATGGGACAGGGGTGTACAATGAGCAGTTCTTC | CAINHGTGVYNEQFF
TRBD1 | TRBJ2-5 | TRBV2 | . | TGTGCCAGCAGTGAGCCCGGGACAGGGCTGTTGGAGACCCAGTACTTC | CASSEPGTGLLETQYF
. | TRBJ2-7 | TRBV7-2 | . | TGTGCCAGCAGCTTAGGGGGGCAATCTTACTACGAGCAGTACTTC | CASSLGGQSYYEQYF
TRBD2 | TRBJ2-7 | TRBV27 | once | TGTGCCAGCAGTCTCGGACTAGTCCCCTCCTACGAGCAGTACTTC | CASSLGLVPSYEQYF
TRBD1 | TRBJ1-1 | TRBV7-8 | . | TGTGCCAGCAGCTCGGGACAGGGTTCCACTGAAGCTTTCTTT | CASSSGQGSTEAFF
TRBD1 | TRBJ1-2 | TRBV28 | . | TGTGCCAGCAGCCCAGGGGACAGGGCGTGGGGGCCCTACACCTTC | CASSPGDRAWGPYTF
TRBD2 | TRBJ2-2 | TRBV7-2 | . | TGTGCCAGCAGCGTGCGACTAGCGGGAGCCTGGGGCGGGGAGCTGTTTTTT | CASSVRLAGAWGGELFF
. | TRBJ2-2 | TRBV7-2 | . | TGTGCCAGCAGCAGGAACAGGGGGGGGACCGGGGAGCTGTTTTTT | CASSRNRGGTGELFF
TRBD2 | TRBJ2-7 | TRBV9 | once | TGTGCCAGCAGCCCGCACTTCCAAATACTAGCGGCGGGGGGCGAGCAGTACTTC | CASSPHFQILAAGGEQYF
. | TRBJ2-2 | TRBV24-1 | . | TGTGCCACCAGTGATCGGTCGGTGAGCACCGGGGAGCTGTTTTTT | CATSDRSVSTGELFF
TRBD1 | TRBJ1-1 | TRBV7-9 | few | TGTGCCAGCAGCATACGAAAGACAGGGGCCGGGAACACTGAAGCTTTCTTT | CASSIRKTGAGNTEAFF
. | TRBJ1-5 | TRBV7-2 | . | TGTGCCAGCAGCTTAGTTTGGGGGGGCGGCAATCAGCCCCAGCATTTT | CASSLVWGGGNQPQHF
. | TRBJ2-7 | TRBV3-1/TRBV3-2 | . | TGTGCCAGCAGCCAAGATGCCAGGGCCCTCTACGAGCAGTACTTC | CASSQDARALYEQYF
. | TRBJ1-1 | TRBV7-2 | . | TGTGCCAGCAGCTTAGAGTCCGGTAACACTGAAGCTTTCTTT | CASSLESGNTEAFF
. | TRBJ1-2 | TRBV6-5 | . | TGTGCCAGCAGGGCGGCAGGGAATAACTATGGCTACACCTTC | CASRAAGNNYGYTF
. | TRBJ2-4 | TRBV20-1 | . | TGCAGTGCTAGCTCGGGAAACATTCAGTACTTC | CSASSGNIQYF
TRBD2 | TRBJ2-1 | TRBV4-1 | . | TGCGCCAGCAGCCAAGATTGGGCTAGCGGGAGCTCATACAATGAGCAGTTCTTC | CASSQDWASGSSYNEQFF